The 7 T cell receptor beta chains in this list originate from one sample, sequenced in a study of spatial heterogeneity in lung cancer. TCRdb independently ran MiXCR on the 5' RACE reads; one entry per CDR3 protein. The table has about 95,000 distinct CDR3 sequences, roughly 10% seen once; the top ten hold 6.9%. Time point: sample taken at primary tumor resection. Unsorted whole RNA of tumor, nontumor lung or frozen PBMC was sequenced. The sample in question was PBMCs, obtained at surgery. These receptors were collected from a male donor with early-stage non-small cell lung cancer.

This clonotype has at least ten counts. The rearrangement joins TRBV29-1 to TRBJ1-2, with D unresolved. Germline CDR1 reads SQVTM; CDR2 reads ANQGSEA. Trimming pared 3 bases from V and 8 bases from J, leaving 19 bases between. The CDR3 is made up of 14 amino acids. CDR3 protein: CSVESPGSRVGYTF. As DNA, the CDR3 is TGCAGCGTTGAGTCCCCGGGGAGTAGAGTCGGCTACACCTTC.

This clonotype was counted at least ten times. The rearrangement uses TRBV18 and TRBJ2-7; D gene uncertain. Germline loops: CDR1 KGHSH, CDR2 LQKENI. Trimming took 0 bases from V and 1 from J, leaving 7 bases between them. The CDR3 runs to 14 residues. This CDR3 reads CASSPPARSYEQYF. CDR3 DNA sequence: TGTGCCAGCTCACCACCGGCCAGGTCCTACGAGCAGTACTTC.

This clonotype was counted ten times or more. The rearrangement joins TRBV29-1 to TRBJ1-5, with a weak D call TRBD1 (6 bases). V was trimmed by 2 bases and J by 4 bases, leaving 9 bases between them. CDR3 length: 13 residues. The germline gives CDR1 SQVTM, CDR2 ANQGSEA. This chain's CDR3 is CSVELGGNQPQHF. CDR3 in DNA: TGCAGCGTTGAATTAGGGGGGAATCAGCCCCAGCATTTT.

This sequence joins TRBV2 and TRBJ2-1; 8 bases map to TRBD1. Per germline, CDR1 SNHLY and CDR2 FYNNEI. The ends lost 4 bases at V and 4 bases at J; junction bases unmatched: 3. The CDR3 is 14 amino acids. CDR3 protein: CASSARTGYNEQFF. CDR3 DNA: TGTGCCAGCAGTGCCCGGACAGGGTACAATGAGCAGTTCTTC.

This clonotype occurred many times. The gene calls are TRBV3-1 and TRBJ2-3; the D is unclear. Deletions cut 1 base from V and 0 bases from J, with 5 bases between. CDR3 length equals 14 residues. From germline, CDR1 is LGHDT and CDR2 YNNKEL (reference sequence). As DNA, the CDR3 is TGTGCCAGCAGCCAAGGGATTAGCACAGATACGCAGTATTTT. This translates into CASSQGISTDTQYF.

This clonotype was observed a handful of times. The chain combines TRBV10-3 with TRBJ1-1; 9 nucleotides match TRBD1. The CDR3 runs 15 residues. The germline V gene encodes CDR1 ENHRY and CDR2 SYGVKD. J gave up 1 base and V 4 bases, and 4 bases lay outside the gene matches. CDR3 DNA sequence: TGTGCCATCAGTGCGTCGGGACAGGGGAACACTGAAGCTTTCTTT. This sequence encodes CAISASGQGNTEAFF.

This clonotype was picked up many times. This chain connects TRBV29-1 to TRBJ1-1; no reliable D call. Germline loops: CDR1 SQVTM, CDR2 ANQGSEA. V lost 1 base and J lost 0, with 6 bases in between. The CDR3 has 13 amino acids. The CDR3 DNA reads TGCAGCGTTGAAGGGGAACTGAACACTGAAGCTTTCTTT. Its protein product is CSVEGELNTEAFF.